The sequence of this T cell receptor beta chain was determined in a study of CD8+ T cells in alopecia areata. General observations from the study: Sequenced scalp T cells also include alphabeta T cells resident in normal skin.

From PBMCs, CD4+ and CD8+ T cells were sorted. To note about this clone: Antigen specificity is unknown.

The V gene lost 2 bases and the J gene lost 6 bases, with 5 bases spanning the gap. The CDR3 runs to 12 residues. Germline CDR1 is SGHDT and CDR2 is YYEEEE. Extracted RNA was reverse transcribed into cDNA, the sequencing template. Clones were read by immunoSEQ multiplex PCR, and TCRdb kept only the in-frame ones, dropping some. Found here are around 210,000 clones, around three fifths of them singletons; the top ten hold 4.9%. This receptor was identified in a human donor in good health. The V call is TRBV5-6, the J call TRBJ2-2, with no clear D. Sequencing input: CD8+ T cells sorted from blood. The CDR3 is CASSLRSGELFF. In nucleotides, the CDR3 is TGTGCCAGCAGCTTAAGATCCGGGGAGCTGTTTTTT.